The 23 T cell receptor beta chains reported below all come from one sample, sequenced in a study of T cell responses to AZD1222 COVID-19 vaccine. The data were produced by immunoSEQ multiplex PCR, yet TCRdb's version contains in-frame clones alone and is incomplete. The sample has just under 150,000 clones, around 90% seen once. This material consisted of peripheral blood, taken 28 days after the second dose of the MenACWY control vaccine. Source of these receptors: an adult who received the MenACWY meningococcal vaccine as a control.

The rearrangement joins TRBV10-3 to TRBJ2-3; TRBD2 matches at 7 bases. This CDR3 contains 14 residues. CDR1 and CDR2 (germline): ENHRY, SYGVKD. The trim removed 5 bases at V and 1 base at J, leaving 3 bases unmatched. CDR3 sequence reads: CAISYLAGTDTQYF. In DNA, the CDR3 is TGTGCCATCAGTTATCTAGCGGGCACAGATACGCAGTATTTT.

The V call is TRBV7-2, the J call TRBJ1-2; 7 bases fit TRBD1. Germline CDR1 and CDR2: SGHTA and FQGNSA. The CDR3 totals 14 residues. V lost 5 bases to trimming and J lost 8 bases; unmatched junction nucleotides: 11. Here the CDR3 reads CASSTPRQGGGYTF. CDR3 sequence (DNA): TGTGCCAGCAGCACTCCTCGACAGGGAGGGGGCTACACCTTC. Full variable domain (missing parts from reference TRBV7-2 and TRBJ1-2): GAGVSQSPSNKVTEKGKDVELRCDPISGHTALYWYRQSLGQGLEFLIYFQGNSAPDKSGLPSDRFSAERTGGSVSTLTIQRTQQEDSAVYLCASSTPRQGGGYTFGSGTRLTVV.

V usage is TRBV6-5 and J usage is TRBJ2-7; TRBD2 agrees at 9 bases. Germline V gene lookup returns CDR1 MNHEY and CDR2 SVGAGI. This CDR3 has 15 amino acids. With V trimmed by 6 bases and J by 6 bases, 12 bases remained unmatched. Here the CDR3 reads CASRTPGTSIGEQYF. CDR3 DNA: TGTGCCAGCAGAACCCCGGGGACTAGCATCGGCGAGCAGTACTTC.

This clone was detected only once. The V and J genes are TRBV19 and TRBJ2-5, with D unresolved. The germline CDR1 and CDR2 sequences are LNHDA and SQIVND (reference sequence). The CDR3 has 13 residues. The V end was cut by 1 base, the J end by 5 bases, with 8 bases between. CDR3 DNA sequence: TGTGCCAGTAGTATAGCTGGTCCTGAGACCCAGTACTTC. Translation: CASSIAGPETQYF.

The chain links TRBV5-5 to TRBJ1-4; tentative D call: TRBD1 (5 bases). The germline gives CDR1 SGHKS, CDR2 YYEKEE (reference sequence). Trimming left V 1 base short and J 2 bases short, with 9 bases between. CDR3 size: 15 residues. The CDR3, as DNA: TGTGCCAGCAGCTTGCTGGGGGACACTAATGAAAAACTGTTTTTT. As protein: CASSLLGDTNEKLFF. The entire variable domain, with the rest obtained from reference TRBV5-5 and TRBJ1-4, is as follows: DAGVTQSPTHLIKTRGQQVTLRCSPISGHKSVSWYQQVLGQGPQFIFQYYEKEERGRGNFPDRFSARQFPNYSSELNVNALLLGDSALYLCASSLLGDTNEKLFFGSGTQLSVL.

The genes are TRBV9 and TRBJ1-3, with D perhaps matching TRBD1 (6 bases). Trimming took 5 bases from V and 8 from J, leaving 17 bases between them. Germline values: CDR1 SGDLS, CDR2 YYNGEE. This CDR3 has 14 amino acids. The CDR3 here is CASSSPTTGYTIYF. CDR3 sequence (DNA): TGTGCCAGCAGTTCCCCTACGACAGGCTACACCATATATTTT.

This clone was detected once. The chain couples TRBV10-3 to TRBJ1-2; 9 bases are shared with TRBD1. Germline CDR1 ENHRY, CDR2 SYGVKD. The CDR3 is 14 amino acids. V was clipped by 7 bases and J by 2 bases; unmatched bases: 5. In DNA, the CDR3 is TGTGCCATCAACCGAGGACAGGGGAACTATGGCTACACCTTC. Residues: CAINRGQGNYGYTF.

The chain combines TRBV4-1 with TRBJ2-7, with D possibly called TRBD1 or TRBD2 (5 bases each). The germline V and J ends were trimmed by 4 bases and 3 bases, with 16 bases remaining between them. The CDR3 is 15 amino acids. Germline assignment: CDR1 MGHRA and CDR2 YSYEKL. The CDR3 spells CASSRSSGQVYEQYF. The CDR3 nucleotides read TGCGCCAGCAGCCGCAGTTCGGGGCAGGTCTACGAGCAGTACTTC.

This clone was seen a single time. V usage is TRBV7-2 and J usage is TRBJ1-1, with D possibly being TRBD1 (6 bases). Germline-derived CDR1 and CDR2 are SGHTA and FQGNSA. The V end was cut by 5 bases, the J end by 4 bases, with 23 bases between. CDR3 length: 17 residues. The CDR3 loop reads CASSIEGGWARATEAFF. In DNA form, the CDR3 reads TGTGCCAGCAGCATAGAGGGGGGGTGGGCGAGAGCCACTGAAGCTTTCTTT.

The chain joins TRBV5-4 to TRBJ2-2; 9 positions match TRBD1. CDR1 SGHNT and CDR2 YYREEE come from the germline V gene (reference sequence). The CDR3 extends over 16 amino acids. Trimming took 4 bases from V and 11 from J; bases not matched to a gene: 15. The CDR3 region is CASSPSGTGYTVELFF. The CDR3 DNA follows: TGTGCCAGCAGCCCGTCCGGGACAGGGTACACCGTTGAGCTGTTTTTT. The complete variable domain, with remaining parts taken from reference TRBV5-4 and TRBJ2-2, reads ETGVTQSPTHLIKTRGQQVTLRCSSQSGHNTVSWYQQALGQGPQFIFQYYREEENGRGNFPPRFSGLQFPNYSSELNVNALELDDSALYLCASSPSGTGYTVELFFGEGSRLTVL.

The chain employs TRBV24-1 and TRBJ2-2; D gene unclear. V dropped 2 bases and J dropped 11 bases, with 11 bases sitting between them. From germline, CDR1 is KGHDR and CDR2 SFDVKD. The CDR3 is made up of 13 amino acids. The CDR3 DNA reads TGTGCCACCAGTGATTGGGCACGGATTGAGCTGTTTTTT. Translation gives CATSDWARIELFF.

The chain uses TRBV6-5 and TRBJ2-5; TRBD1 matches at 8 bases. V was clipped by 6 bases and J by 2 bases; unmatched bases: 5. CDR1 is MNHEY and CDR2 is SVGAGI in the germline V gene. The CDR3 runs 14 residues. CDR3 in DNA: TGTGCCAGCAGCATAAACAGGGGGCAAGAGACCCAGTACTTC. This gives the protein CASSINRGQETQYF.

This clone was seen a single time. The genes are TRBV19 and TRBJ2-3; D possibly corresponds to TRBD1 (5 bases). The CDR3 extends over 13 amino acids. V was cut by 7 bases and J by 0 bases, with 8 bases left in between. Germline V gives CDR1 LNHDA, CDR2 SQIVND (reference sequence). Here the CDR3 reads CASTPGSTDTQYF. CDR3 DNA: TGTGCCAGTACCCCAGGGAGCACAGATACGCAGTATTTT.

The rearrangement uses TRBV10-3 and TRBJ2-1; no clear D gene. V lost 3 bases and J 1 base, leaving 4 bases between the germline ends. Germline CDR1 ENHRY, CDR2 SYGVKD. This CDR3 contains 13 residues. This chain's CDR3 is CAISDFSYNEQFF. The CDR3 DNA is TGTGCCATCAGTGACTTTTCCTACAATGAGCAGTTCTTC.

The chain has TRBV30 and TRBJ2-7, with D perhaps matching TRBD1 (6 bases). The CDR3 runs to 14 residues. Trimming shortened V by 0 bases and J by 0 bases, and 9 bases separated the two germline ends. Looked up from germline, CDR1 is GTSNPN and CDR2 is SVGIG (reference sequence). The CDR3 nucleotides read TGTGCCTGGAGTGTCCAGGGGCTCTCCTACGAGCAGTACTTC. Its protein product is CAWSVQGLSYEQYF. Full variable domain (remainder filled in from reference TRBV30 and TRBJ2-7): SQTIHQWPATLVQPVGSPLSLECTVEGTSNPNLYWYRQAAGRGLQLLFYSVGIGQISSEVPQNLSASRPQDRQFILSSKKLLLSDSGFYLCAWSVQGLSYEQYFGPGTRLTVT.

The chain employs TRBV6-6 and TRBJ2-2; 8 bases are shared with TRBD1. CDR1 is MNHNY, CDR2 SVGAGI, per germline (reference sequence). Losses at the gene ends were 6 bases for V and 6 bases for J; bases not matched to a gene: 6. The CDR3 length is 14 residues. CDR3 residues: CASRGQATAGELFF. The CDR3 DNA reads as TGTGCCAGCAGGGGACAGGCTACGGCCGGGGAGCTGTTTTTT.

This chain links TRBV7-2 with TRBJ2-7; 11 bases are a match to TRBD2. V lost 5 bases, J lost 6 bases, and 6 bases stayed unmatched. Germline CDR1 and CDR2: SGHTA and FQGNSA. This CDR3 has 14 amino acids. CDR3 coding DNA: TGTGCCAGCAGCCCACGGGGGACTAGCGGCGAGCAGTACTTC. It yields the protein CASSPRGTSGEQYF.

The genes are TRBV18 and TRBJ1-1, with 7 positions matching TRBD1. Looked up from germline, CDR1 is KGHSH and CDR2 is LQKENI. J lost 4 bases, V lost 0 bases, and 5 bases had no gene match. The CDR3 is 15 residues long. For the CDR3, the DNA is TGTGCCAGCTCACCACCTACTCAGGGGGTCACTGAAGCTTTCTTT. This gives the protein CASSPPTQGVTEAFF.

The chain recombines TRBV7-9 with TRBJ2-3; D is perhaps TRBD1 (7 bases). Germline lookup yields CDR1 SEHNR and CDR2 FQNEAQ (reference sequence). V dropped 10 bases and J dropped 5 bases, with 22 bases sitting between them. This CDR3 region has 15 residues. The DNA for the CDR3 is TGTGCCACCACCACCCAGGGGGGACGGGGAGATACGCAGTATTTT. Translated: CATTTQGGRGDTQYF. Combining the CDR3 with reference TRBV7-9 and TRBJ2-3 gives the whole variable domain DTGVSQNPRHKITKRGQNVTFRCDPISEHNRLYWYRQTLGQGPEFLTYFQNEAQLEKSRLLSDRFSAERPKGSFSTLEIQRTEQGDSAMYLCATTTQGGRGDTQYFGPGTRLTVL.

The table lists this clone with a few counts. The chain links TRBV28 to TRBJ1-2; 10 nucleotides agree with TRBD1. The length of the CDR3 is 13 residues. Germline loops: CDR1 MDHEN, CDR2 SYDVKM. After removal of 5 bases from V and 8 bases from J, the junction contained 5 bases not matched to a gene. CDR3 DNA sequence: TGTGCCAGCAGTGCCGGGACAGGGGCGGGCTACACCTTC. It is translated as CASSAGTGAGYTF.

V is TRBV3-1 (or the pseudogene TRBV3-2) and J is TRBJ2-7; the D is unclear. V was shortened by 0 bases and J by 2 bases, with 14 bases between the two germline ends. This CDR3 spans 16 amino acids. Germline V gene data show CDR1 as LGHDT and CDR2 as YNNKEL (reference sequence). The CDR3 region is CASSQDLGPRAYEQYF. The CDR3 region has the DNA TGTGCCAGCAGCCAAGATCTTGGCCCAAGGGCCTACGAGCAGTACTTC.

The chain couples TRBV30 to TRBJ1-2; 7 nucleotides match TRBD1. The CDR3 sequence is 13 residues long. V dropped 1 base and J dropped 4; count of bases not matched to a gene: 3. Germline-derived CDR1 and CDR2 are GTSNPN and SVGIG (reference sequence). CDR3 in amino acids: CAWSGDSFYGYTF. The DNA for the CDR3 is TGTGCCTGGAGTGGGGACAGTTTCTATGGCTACACCTTC.

The V gene is TRBV6-5, the J gene TRBJ1-2; the D gene is possibly TRBD1 (6 bases). V dropped 2 bases and J dropped 6 bases, with 13 bases sitting between them. The CDR3 extends over 14 amino acids. Germline lookup yields CDR1 MNHEY and CDR2 SVGAGI. The CDR3 reads CASSYRGAANGYTF. CDR3 nucleotide sequence: TGTGCCAGCAGTTACCGGGGGGCCGCCAATGGCTACACCTTC.